Below, 30 T cell receptor beta chains from the same sample are listed, as sequenced in a study of blood T cell repertoires in COVID-19 (dated by TCRdb to about 2020). Library preparation employed the immunoSEQ multiplex PCR assay. TCRdb took this table from immuneACCESS and kept in-frame rearrangements with V and J called. Such tables lack part of the clones; where checked against another copy, unresolved V genes explain under half of the gap, and the rest is unexplained. This sample is represented by approximately 88,000 clones; about 84% of them were singletons. The ten largest clones add up to more than 14% of the sample. The sequenced sample was peripheral blood. The origin of the receptors is a woman in her seventies with acute or convalescent COVID-19.

The chain recombines TRBV7-2 with TRBJ2-5, with TRBD2 identical over 7 bases. There are 13 residues in the CDR3. V dropped 7 bases and J dropped 7; count of bases not matched to a gene: 9. Germline loops: CDR1 SGHTA, CDR2 FQGNSA. The CDR3 here is CASTTAGVWTQYF. CDR3 in DNA: TGTGCCAGCACCACGGCGGGGGTCTGGACCCAGTACTTC.

This rearrangement joins TRBV27 to TRBJ2-5; TRBD1 is a possible D gene (5 bases). Germline assignment: CDR1 MNHEY and CDR2 SMNVEV (reference sequence). The CDR3 runs 16 residues. V was trimmed by 4 bases and J by 1 base, leaving 16 bases between them. The CDR3 here is CASSYQKTRGQETQYF. In nucleotides, the CDR3 is TGTGCCAGCAGTTACCAGAAGACAAGGGGCCAAGAGACCCAGTACTTC.

This rearrangement joins TRBV3-1 (or the pseudogene TRBV3-2) to TRBJ1-2, with 7 bases that match TRBD1. The trim removed 3 bases at V and 4 bases at J, leaving 5 bases unmatched. Germline V gene lookup returns CDR1 LGHDT and CDR2 YNNKEL (reference sequence). This CDR3 is built from 14 residues. CDR3 DNA: TGTGCCAGCAGCCACCCGGGACAGAGCTATGGCTACACCTTC. This encodes CASSHPGQSYGYTF.

The J gene is TRBJ2-1, the V gene TRBV28; the D gene is possibly TRBD2 (6 bases). Germline CDR1 and CDR2: MDHEN and SYDVKM. V was clipped by 5 bases and J by 10 bases, with 21 bases between them. The CDR3 totals 15 residues. CDR3 in DNA: TGTGCCAGCAGTCCTCCCTCCAGCAGGGCGGGAGAGCAGTTCTTC. This codes for CASSPPSSRAGEQFF.

This clone has a handful of counts. The CDR3 nucleotides are TGTGCCAGCAAAGGGGGAAATCAGCCCCAGCATTTT. This encodes CASKGGNQPQHF. V gene TRBV28 combines with J gene TRBJ1-5; tentative D call: TRBD1 (6 bases). This CDR3 is 12 amino acids long. CDR1 is MDHEN, CDR2 SYDVKM, per germline. V gave up 7 bases and J gave up 4 bases, with 8 bases separating them.

The rearrangement links TRBV30 to TRBJ2-6; a possible D gene is TRBD2 (6 bases). CDR3 length equals 17 residues. Germline V gives CDR1 GTSNPN, CDR2 SVGIG (reference sequence). Trimming cost V 2 bases and J 0 bases, with 14 bases left between them. The CDR3 reads CAWSQSSGVSGANVLTF. The DNA for the CDR3 is TGTGCCTGGAGTCAGAGTAGCGGAGTCTCTGGGGCCAACGTCCTGACTTTC.

V gene TRBV7-9 combines with J gene TRBJ2-1, with 7 bases fitting TRBD1. Per germline, CDR1 SEHNR and CDR2 FQNEAQ (reference sequence). V shed 5 bases and J 7 bases; nucleotides not matched to a gene: 5. The CDR3 length is 13 residues. The DNA of the CDR3 is TGTGCCAGCAGCCCCCGCAGGGGGAATGAGCAGTTCTTC. Translated: CASSPRRGNEQFF.

This chain joins TRBV19 and TRBJ2-3; D may be TRBD1 (5 bases). This CDR3 comprises 14 residues. Germline CDR1 and CDR2: LNHDA and SQIVND (reference sequence). The ends were cut back, 4 bases at V and 2 bases at J, with 10 bases in the middle. The CDR3, as DNA: TGTGCCAGTAGTACAGGGTTTGACACAGATACGCAGTATTTT. Its translation is CASSTGFDTDTQYF.

V usage is TRBV5-1 and J usage is TRBJ1-2; D uncertain. The CDR3 extends over 13 amino acids. V was trimmed by 5 bases and J by 1 base, leaving 9 bases between them. Per germline, CDR1 SGHRS and CDR2 YFSETQ. In DNA form, the CDR3 reads TGCGCCAGCAGATCGTCGGTTAACTATGGCTACACCTTC. Encoded protein: CASRSSVNYGYTF.

This clone was seen only a few times. This chain connects TRBV4-1 to TRBJ1-2; no clear D gene. The ends were cut back, 3 bases at V and 6 bases at J, with 20 bases in the middle. Germline V gives CDR1 MGHRA, CDR2 YSYEKL. The CDR3 extends over 16 amino acids. CDR3 in DNA: TGCGCCAGCAGCCAGGGGAGTTGGACGGCCCATGATGGCTACACCTTC. Encoded protein: CASSQGSWTAHDGYTF.

The chain is built from TRBV29-1 and TRBJ2-1, with TRBD2 as a possible D gene (6 bases). The CDR3 runs 14 residues. Germline V gene sequence: CDR1 SQVTM, CDR2 ANQGSEA. Between the trimmed V and J ends, which lost 4 bases and 5 bases, there was a span of 15 bases. The CDR3: CSVGILAEDNEQFF. CDR3 coding DNA: TGCAGCGTTGGCATACTAGCAGAAGACAATGAGCAGTTCTTC.

This chain links TRBV21-1 with TRBJ2-7; the D call TRBD2 from the table was never checked on the DNA. TRBV21-1 is noted as a pseudogene. CDR3 length equals 15 residues. The CDR3 is CASSKGASGRYEQYV. DNA for the CDR3: TGTGCCAGCAGCAAAGGGGCTAGCGGGAGATACGAGCAGTACGTC.

V gene TRBV5-4 combines with J gene TRBJ2-7; perhaps TRBD2 as D (6 bases). V lost 0 bases to trimming and J lost 7 bases, with 14 bases between them. The CDR3 extends over 14 amino acids. Germline V gene data show CDR1 as SGHNT and CDR2 as YYREEE (reference sequence). In DNA form, the CDR3 reads TGTGCCAGCAGCTTGGGACTAGGAGCGAAAGAGCAGTACGTC. The encoded protein is CASSLGLGAKEQYV.

The rearrangement links TRBV19 to TRBJ2-1; 10 nucleotides line up with TRBD2. The V and J ends lost 9 bases and 3 bases, in that order; junction bases with no gene match: 5. The germline CDR1 and CDR2 sequences are LNHDA and SQIVND (reference sequence). CDR3 length: 14 amino acids. The CDR3 region has the DNA TGTGCCAGCCAGGGACTAGCGCACTACAATGAGCAGTTCTTC. Encoded protein: CASQGLAHYNEQFF.

The CDR3 sequence: CASSALTVAAEKLFF. Written as DNA, the CDR3 is TGTGCCAGCAGCGCCCTGACGGTTGCAGCGGAAAAACTGTTTTTT. This rearrangement joins TRBV21-1 to TRBJ1-4. TRBV21-1 is a known pseudogene. There are 15 residues in the CDR3.

The genes are TRBV28 and TRBJ1-3; D perhaps matches TRBD1 (6 bases). The CDR3 totals 12 residues. The V end lost 6 bases, the J end lost 4 bases, and 7 bases lay between the germline ends. The germline V gene encodes CDR1 MDHEN and CDR2 SYDVKM. CDR3 region: CASSGTGNTIYF. CDR3 DNA: TGTGCCAGCAGCGGGACAGGAAACACCATATATTTT.

This chain uses TRBV6-5 with TRBJ1-2; maybe TRBD1 (5 bases). Germline V CDR1 and CDR2: MNHEY, SVGAGI. V was shortened by 2 bases and J by 9 bases, with 16 bases between the two germline ends. This CDR3 is built from 14 residues. CDR3: CASSYRYRDLSYTF. CDR3 coding DNA: TGTGCCAGCAGTTACAGATACCGGGACTTGAGCTACACCTTC.

This clone was observed a handful of times. Other DNA sequences from this sample encode an identical CDR3 as well. The chain couples TRBV30 to TRBJ1-2, with no clear D. The CDR3 loop spans 12 amino acids. V lost 0 bases, J lost 1 base, and 3 bases lay in between. CDR1 GTSNPN and CDR2 SVGIG come from the germline V gene (reference sequence). CDR3 protein: CAWSVLNYGYTF. CDR3 nucleotide sequence: TGTGCCTGGAGTGTACTTAACTATGGCTACACCTTC. The full variable domain, with the rest looked up from reference TRBV30 and TRBJ1-2, is SQTIHQWPATLVQPVGSPLSLECTVEGTSNPNLYWYRQAAGRGLQLLFYSVGIGQISSEVPQNLSASRPQDRQFILSSKKLLLSDSGFYLCAWSVLNYGYTFGSGTRLTVV.

V gene TRBV11-2 combines with J gene TRBJ2-5; 8 nucleotides align to TRBD2. CDR3 size: 13 residues. V lost 1 base, J lost 5 bases, and 0 bases stayed unmatched. Germline V gives CDR1 SGHAT, CDR2 FQNNGV. This chain's CDR3 is CASSLAGGETQYF. CDR3 sequence (DNA): TGTGCCAGCAGCTTAGCGGGGGGGGAGACCCAGTACTTC. Full variable domain (rest looked up from reference TRBV11-2 and TRBJ2-5): EAGVAQSPRYKIIEKRQSVAFWCNPISGHATLYWYQQILGQGPKLLIQFQNNGVVDDSQLPKDRFSAERLKGVDSTLKIQPAKLEDSAVYLCASSLAGGETQYFGPGTRLLVL.

This clone was seen only once. This chain links TRBV5-4 with TRBJ2-3; no clear D. CDR3 length: 12 amino acids. Trimming removed 2 bases from V and 4 bases from J, with 5 bases in between. Germline V gene lookup returns CDR1 SGHNT and CDR2 YYREEE (reference sequence). CDR3 DNA: TGTGCCAGCAGCTTCGAGGCAGATACGCAGTATTTT. Its protein is CASSFEADTQYF. The whole variable domain, filled in from reference TRBV5-4 and TRBJ2-3, reads ETGVTQSPTHLIKTRGQQVTLRCSSQSGHNTVSWYQQALGQGPQFIFQYYREEENGRGNFPPRFSGLQFPNYSSELNVNALELDDSALYLCASSFEADTQYFGPGTRLTVL.

The CDR3 sequence: CASSWAPGGWDGYTF. The CDR3 nucleotides read TGTGCCAGCAGTTGGGCCCCAGGGGGCTGGGATGGCTACACCTTC. This sequence joins TRBV6-2 or TRBV6-3 and TRBJ1-2; 8 bases line up with TRBD1. The CDR3 covers 15 residues. Germline V CDR1 and CDR2: MNHEY, SVGEGT. V gave up 4 bases and J gave up 6 bases; unmatched junction bases: 10.

The chain carries TRBV18 and TRBJ2-2; D call uncertain. Trimming left V 0 bases short and J 5 bases short, with 4 bases between. Germline V gene data show CDR1 as KGHSH and CDR2 as LQKENI. The CDR3 has 13 amino acids. This chain's CDR3 is CASSPPSTGELFF. CDR3 DNA sequence: TGTGCCAGCTCACCACCTAGTACCGGGGAGCTGTTTTTT.

V usage is TRBV6-2 or TRBV6-3 and J usage is TRBJ1-2, with a tentative D call TRBD1 (5 bases). CDR3 size: 15 residues. Trimming shortened V by 4 bases and J by 0 bases, and 12 bases separated the two germline ends. From germline, CDR1 is MNHEY and CDR2 SVGEGT. CDR3 nucleotide sequence: TGTGCCAGCAGTTTAGGGGCCCAGTCTAACTATGGCTACACCTTC. It codes for CASSLGAQSNYGYTF.

This clone was counted a single time. The chain is built from TRBV28 and TRBJ2-7; possibly TRBD1 for D (6 bases). Trimming removed 5 bases from V and 2 bases from J, with 13 bases in between. Germline assignment: CDR1 MDHEN and CDR2 SYDVKM. The CDR3 length is 14 residues. The CDR3 DNA follows: TGTGCCAGCAGTCCCGGGACATCCACCTACGAGCAGTACGTC. Protein: CASSPGTSTYEQYV.

The chain links TRBV3-1 (or the pseudogene TRBV3-2) to TRBJ2-7, with 7 bases aligning to TRBD1. The germline CDR1 and CDR2 sequences are LGHDT and YNNKEL (reference sequence). The CDR3 has 16 residues. The V gene end was trimmed by 7 bases and the J gene end by 0 bases; junction bases not matched to a gene: 12. This chain's CDR3 is CASIQRSRQGSYEQYV. CDR3 in DNA: TGTGCCAGCATTCAGAGAAGTAGACAGGGCTCCTACGAGCAGTACGTC.

This sequence joins TRBV14 and TRBJ2-3; no clear D gene. The CDR3 spans 15 residues. The V end lost 2 bases, the J end lost 1 base, and 10 bases lay between the germline ends. Germline V lookup: CDR1 SGHDN, CDR2 FVKESK. CDR3: CASSQMVSGTDTQYF. The DNA of the CDR3 is TGTGCCAGCAGCCAAATGGTATCAGGCACAGATACGCAGTATTTT.

In its sample, this clone was seen once. The V gene is TRBV11-2, the J gene TRBJ1-2, with 7 bases identical to TRBD1. The CDR3 contains 16 residues. The V gene's germline CDR1 is SGHAT and CDR2 FQNNGV. The V segment lost 1 base and the J segment 4 bases; nucleotides outside the gene matches: 9. This chain's CDR3 is CASSLAGTVGGYGYTF. The CDR3, as DNA: TGTGCCAGCAGCTTAGCCGGGACAGTAGGCGGCTATGGCTACACCTTC.

V and J are TRBV5-1 and TRBJ2-5; 12 nucleotides line up with TRBD2. The germline gives CDR1 SGHRS, CDR2 YFSETQ. The junction had 4 bases not matched to a gene; V was cut back by 3 bases and J by 4 bases. This CDR3 has 15 amino acids. CDR3 sequence (DNA): TGCGCCAGCAGCTCGACTAGCGGGGGTACAGAGACCCAGTACTTC. This translates into CASSSTSGGTETQYF.

This chain joins TRBV14 and TRBJ1-4; D not resolved. V dropped 0 bases and J dropped 0 bases, with 14 bases sitting between them. Germline loops: CDR1 SGHDN, CDR2 FVKESK. The CDR3 runs to 18 residues. The CDR3 loop reads CASSQDRPALATNEKLFF. CDR3 coding DNA: TGTGCCAGCAGCCAAGATCGGCCAGCGCTTGCAACTAATGAAAAACTGTTTTTT.

CDR3 sequence: CASSATGLNTEAFF. In nucleotides, the CDR3 is TGTGCCAGCAGCGCAACAGGGCTGAACACTGAAGCTTTCTTT. The gene calls are TRBV5-6 and TRBJ1-1; perhaps TRBD1 as D (6 bases). The length of the CDR3 is 14 residues. CDR1 and CDR2 from the germline V gene are SGHDT and YYEEEE. Between the trimmed V and J ends, which lost 4 bases and 0 bases, there was a span of 10 bases.